These 29 T cell receptor beta chains originate from one sample sequenced in a study of radiotherapy plus CTLA-4 blockade in lung cancer. Clones were read by immunoSEQ multiplex PCR, and TCRdb kept only the in-frame ones, dropping some. This table has 85,000 to 90,000 clones, around 90% appearing once. Here the sequenced sample was peripheral blood, taken from a patient treated with radiotherapy plus ipilimumab. Receptor source: a human donor with non-small cell lung cancer that progressed on radiotherapy plus ipilimumab.

The V and J genes are TRBV18 and TRBJ2-1; 7 nucleotides agree with TRBD1. This CDR3 is 15 amino acids long. Looked up from germline, CDR1 is KGHSH and CDR2 is LQKENI. V was clipped by 3 bases and J by 1 base; unmatched bases: 3. The CDR3 bases are TGTGCCAGCTCACCCAGGACAGGTTCCTACAATGAGCAGTTCTTC. Its translation: CASSPRTGSYNEQFF.

A single count supports this clone. The V gene is TRBV7-6, the J gene TRBJ2-1, with TRBD2 identical over 8 bases. Losses at the gene ends were 3 bases for V and 6 bases for J; bases not matched to a gene: 13. Germline V gene data show CDR1 as SGHVS and CDR2 as FNYEAQ. The CDR3 is 17 amino acids. The CDR3: CASSLAPPGLVTNEQFF. For the CDR3, the DNA is TGTGCCAGCAGCTTGGCTCCCCCGGGACTAGTTACCAATGAGCAGTTCTTC.

The chain links TRBV28 to TRBJ1-2; D is undetermined. The length of the CDR3 is 12 residues. From germline, CDR1 is MDHEN and CDR2 SYDVKM. The V and J ends lost 6 bases and 13 bases respectively, with 18 bases between them. The CDR3 region has the DNA TGTGCCAGCAGCCCTCTTCCGGCCCAGTGCACCTTC. Its translation is CASSPLPAQCTF.

This chain connects TRBV6-5 to TRBJ2-7; 9 nucleotides agree with TRBD1. V gave up 6 bases and J gave up 7 bases; unmatched junction bases: 7. Per germline, CDR1 MNHEY and CDR2 SVGAGI. The CDR3 contains 13 residues. Here the CDR3 reads CASRDRGFKEQYF. CDR3 nucleotides: TGTGCCAGCAGAGACAGGGGGTTTAAGGAGCAGTACTTC.

The V and J genes are TRBV6-5 and TRBJ2-7; 10 bases match TRBD2. CDR1 and CDR2 (germline): MNHEY, SVGAGI. This CDR3 contains 14 residues. The V segment lost 7 bases and the J segment 7 bases; nucleotides outside the gene matches: 10. The CDR3 here is CASTPLAGAGEQYF. In nucleotides, the CDR3 is TGTGCCAGCACCCCGCTAGCGGGAGCTGGGGAGCAGTACTTC.

The gene calls are TRBV28 and TRBJ1-3; TRBD1 matches 7 bases. The V gene end was trimmed by 6 bases and the J gene end by 0 bases; junction bases not matched to a gene: 5. The CDR3 consists of 15 residues. From germline, CDR1 is MDHEN and CDR2 SYDVKM. CDR3 sequence: CASRMGTASGNTIYF. Here the CDR3 DNA reads TGTGCCAGCAGGATGGGGACAGCCTCTGGAAACACCATATATTTT.

The CDR3 DNA reads as TGTGCCAGCAGTTTCCCGACTAGCGGGGGCGGAGAGACCCAGTACTTC. Protein product: CASSFPTSGGGETQYF. The rearrangement joins TRBV6-5 to TRBJ2-5, with TRBD2 matching over 12 bases. Per the germline V gene, CDR1 is MNHEY and CDR2 is SVGAGI. V trimming: 4 bases; J trimming: 4 bases; junction bases outside the gene matches: 7. The CDR3 is 16 amino acids.

This clone has a single count. DNA of the CDR3: TGTGCCAGCAGCAAGGGACTAGCGGGGTCCTCCTACAATGAGCAGTTCTTC. Protein product: CASSKGLAGSSYNEQFF. The chain links TRBV11-2 to TRBJ2-1; 13 nucleotides line up with TRBD2. The trim removed 5 bases at V and 0 bases at J, leaving 4 bases unmatched. This CDR3 spans 17 amino acids. Per the germline V gene, CDR1 is SGHAT and CDR2 is FQNNGV.

The chain joins TRBV28 to TRBJ1-1, with 7 bases fitting TRBD1. The J segment lost 4 bases and the V segment lost 5 bases, leaving 4 bases of the junction unmatched. This CDR3 region has 13 residues. Germline CDR1 is MDHEN and CDR2 is SYDVKM. CDR3 nucleotides: TGTGCCAGCAGTCCTAACAGGGGCACTGAAGCTTTCTTT. It is translated as CASSPNRGTEAFF.

This chain links TRBV28 with TRBJ2-7; D remains unclear. CDR1 is MDHEN and CDR2 is SYDVKM in the germline V gene. This CDR3 comprises 12 residues. Trimming pared 5 bases from V and 3 bases from J, leaving 8 bases between. CDR3 in DNA: TGTGCCAGCAGTAGGCAAAACTACGAGCAGTACTTC. Translating it yields CASSRQNYEQYF.

This clone was seen a few times. The sample contains more than one DNA sequence encoding this CDR3. The rearrangement joins TRBV19 to TRBJ2-7, with 9 bases matching TRBD2. Germline values: CDR1 LNHDA, CDR2 SQIVND (reference sequence). J lost 3 bases, V lost 4 bases, and 1 base had no gene match. The CDR3 runs 13 residues. The DNA of the CDR3 is TGTGCCAGTAGTACAGCGGGAGGCTACGAGCAGTACTTC. It yields the protein CASSTAGGYEQYF.

The chain combines TRBV30 with TRBJ1-5; TRBD1 might be the D (5 bases). V was trimmed by 1 base and J by 4 bases, leaving 14 bases between them. The CDR3 totals 15 residues. The germline gives CDR1 GTSNPN, CDR2 SVGIG (reference sequence). In DNA, the CDR3 is TGTGCCTGGAGTGGGGGAGCGGGGGGGAATCAGCCCCAGCATTTT. This encodes CAWSGGAGGNQPQHF.

The chain joins TRBV6-1 to TRBJ1-1; 9 bases align to TRBD1. Trimming removed 9 bases from V and 0 bases from J; junction bases left unmatched: 8. This CDR3 spans 15 amino acids. The V gene's germline CDR1 is MNHNS and CDR2 SASEGT. For the CDR3, the DNA is TGTGCCAGTACTAGGACAGGGGCCTTGAACACTGAAGCTTTCTTT. Translating gives CASTRTGALNTEAFF.

This clone appeared a single time. The chain employs TRBV28 and TRBJ1-4; TRBD1 is a possible D gene (6 bases). CDR3 length equals 12 residues. V was cut by 6 bases and J by 7 bases, with 9 bases left in between. The germline gives CDR1 MDHEN, CDR2 SYDVKM. CDR3 bases: TGTGCCAGCAGCCTAGGGGGTGAAAAACTGTTTTTT. This gives the protein CASSLGGEKLFF.

The rearrangement joins TRBV6-5 to TRBJ2-2; D not certain. The length of the CDR3 is 14 residues. V was shortened by 6 bases and J by 1 base, with 9 bases between the two germline ends. The germline CDR1 and CDR2 sequences are MNHEY and SVGAGI. This CDR3 reads CASRYTGNTGELFF. The CDR3 bases are TGTGCCAGCAGGTACACGGGGAACACCGGGGAGCTGTTTTTT.

This chain connects TRBV5-1 to TRBJ2-5; TRBD2 agrees at 10 bases. The DNA end is more similar to TRBJ2-7, so the J call may be wrong. Germline CDR1 is SGHRS and CDR2 is YFSETQ. There are 16 residues in the CDR3. The CDR3 here is CASSLGVTSGTYEQYF. Here the CDR3 DNA reads TGCGCCAGCAGCTTGGGGGTAACTAGCGGGACCTACGAGCAGTACTTC.

The chain couples TRBV6-5 to TRBJ1-2; a possible D gene is TRBD1 (5 bases). Germline CDR1 and CDR2: MNHEY and SVGAGI. This CDR3 has 16 residues. V shed 4 bases and J shed 3 bases, with 18 bases lying between them. The CDR3: CASSSRGSGRDYGYTF. The CDR3 DNA is TGTGCCAGCAGTTCCCGCGGGTCAGGGCGGGACTATGGCTACACCTTC.

This clone has only a few counts. The V and J genes are TRBV6-6 and TRBJ2-7; D gene ambiguous. Germline V gene data show CDR1 as MNHNY and CDR2 as SVGAGI (reference sequence). V dropped 2 bases and J dropped 3 bases, with 8 bases sitting between them. The CDR3 spans 13 residues. The DNA of the CDR3 is TGTGCCAGCAGTTACGGGAAGCTCTACGAGCAGTACTTC. Translation gives CASSYGKLYEQYF.

V gene TRBV21-1 combines with J gene TRBJ2-7; the listed D gene, TRBD1, was not tested against the DNA. TRBV21-1 is deemed a pseudogene. This CDR3 has 19 residues. CDR3 protein: CASSKRTGGKEEGLYEQYF. In DNA, the CDR3 is TGTGCCAGCAGCAAGAGGACAGGTGGAAAGGAGGAGGGCCTCTACGAGCAGTACTTC.

This chain joins TRBV5-4 and TRBJ2-5; no clear D gene. The CDR3 has 14 residues. Per germline, CDR1 SGHNT and CDR2 YYREEE (reference sequence). Deletions cut 5 bases from V and 2 bases from J, with 13 bases between. CDR3 bases: TGTGCCAGCAGAAATAGAAGCGCTCAAGAGACCCAGTACTTC. This codes for CASRNRSAQETQYF. The variable domain in full, with the rest retrieved from reference TRBV5-4 and TRBJ2-5, is ETGVTQSPTHLIKTRGQQVTLRCSSQSGHNTVSWYQQALGQGPQFIFQYYREEENGRGNFPPRFSGLQFPNYSSELNVNALELDDSALYLCASRNRSAQETQYFGPGTRLLVL.

The genes are TRBV14 and TRBJ1-4; D ambiguous. The CDR3 is made up of 12 amino acids. Germline V gives CDR1 SGHDN, CDR2 FVKESK. V was shortened by 1 base and J by 14 bases, with 11 bases between the two germline ends. The CDR3 spells CASSQVGGILFF. CDR3 in DNA: TGTGCCAGCAGCCAAGTTGGAGGGATTCTGTTTTTT. The full variable domain, completed using reference TRBV14 and TRBJ1-4, is EAGVTQFPSHSVIEKGQTVTLRCDPISGHDNLYWYRRVMGKEIKFLLHFVKESKQDESGMPNNRFLAERTGGTYSTLKVQPAELEDSGVYFCASSQVGGILFFGSGTQLSVL.

The V gene is TRBV9, the J gene TRBJ1-6; the match to TRBD1 covers 9 bases. After removal of 3 bases from V and 9 bases from J, the junction contained 7 bases not matched to a gene. Germline V gene sequence: CDR1 SGDLS, CDR2 YYNGEE. This CDR3 comprises 15 residues. Here the CDR3 DNA reads TGTGCCAGCAGCGCTCGACAGGGGGAGGTTTCACCCCTCCACTTT. Amino acids: CASSARQGEVSPLHF.

This rearrangement joins TRBV6-5 to TRBJ2-1, with no clear D. Per germline, CDR1 MNHEY and CDR2 SVGAGI. This CDR3 contains 11 residues. Trimming stripped 4 bases from V and 10 bases from J, with 8 bases between. The CDR3 DNA reads as TGTGCCAGCAGTTCCGGTCCCGAGCAGTTCTTC. This translates into CASSSGPEQFF.

The chain has TRBV5-4 and TRBJ1-4; D remains ambiguous. The V gene's germline CDR1 is SGHNT and CDR2 YYREEE (reference sequence). Trimming took off 4 bases at V and 0 bases at J, with 4 bases between the two ends. The CDR3 covers 13 residues. The CDR3 region has the DNA TGTGCCAGCAGCGCTCCAACTAATGAAAAACTGTTTTTT. This encodes CASSAPTNEKLFF.

This rearrangement joins TRBV6-5 to TRBJ1-2; TRBD1 is a possible D gene (6 bases). Trimming removed 4 bases at V and 3 bases at J, with 15 bases between. Germline CDR1 MNHEY, CDR2 SVGAGI. The CDR3 length is 15 residues. CDR3 in amino acids: CASSLNRDGYYGYTF. The CDR3 bases are TGTGCCAGCAGTTTAAACAGGGACGGATACTATGGCTACACCTTC.

This clone was seen a handful of times. This chain uses TRBV28 with TRBJ1-2; TRBD1 might be the D (5 bases). Deletions cut 6 bases from V and 3 bases from J, with 17 bases between. CDR1 is MDHEN and CDR2 is SYDVKM in the germline V gene. The CDR3 covers 15 residues. CDR3 amino acids: CASRRGRWGDYGYTF. The DNA for the CDR3 is TGTGCCAGCAGGCGTGGACGGTGGGGGGACTATGGCTACACCTTC.

The chain carries TRBV19 and TRBJ2-2; D is undetermined. This CDR3 contains 12 residues. CDR1 and CDR2 (germline): LNHDA, SQIVND (reference sequence). V lost 3 bases to trimming and J lost 8 bases, with 7 bases between them. The CDR3 spells CASSILEGELFF. The CDR3 bases are TGTGCCAGTAGTATCTTAGAGGGGGAGCTGTTTTTT.

This sequence joins TRBV19 and TRBJ1-5, with D possibly being TRBD1 (6 bases). Germline V gene sequence: CDR1 LNHDA, CDR2 SQIVND (reference sequence). This CDR3 is 15 amino acids long. V was clipped by 8 bases and J by 1 base, with 15 bases between them. This CDR3 is CASARGGRSNQPQHF. In DNA, the CDR3 is TGTGCCAGTGCTAGGGGGGGAAGGAGCAATCAGCCCCAGCATTTT.

This chain connects TRBV27 to TRBJ1-5, with 7 bases aligning to TRBD1. Germline V gene sequence: CDR1 MNHEY, CDR2 SMNVEV (reference sequence). There are 12 residues in the CDR3. Losses at the gene ends were 6 bases for V and 6 bases for J; bases not matched to a gene: 2. The CDR3: CASRSGGQPQHF. The DNA for the CDR3 is TGTGCCAGCAGATCAGGGGGTCAGCCCCAGCATTTT.